The count of the clone carrying this T cell receptor (beta chain) is one. Its target is not known. The data derive from a study of shared clonotypes between healthy human individuals. Study-level background: For every donor, three CD4 naive, three CD4 memory, two CD8 naive and one CD8 memory plates were used. Study-level results: The sole specimen, blood, was sampled, and tissue repertoires likely differ.

The table came from immunoSEQ multiplex PCR; TCRdb's copy has only in-frame clones and leaves some out. The sample contains 950,000 to 1,100,000 clones, about 80% of which appear only once. V gave up 4 bases and J gave up 4 bases; unmatched junction bases: 4. Germline CDR1 reads SGHRS; CDR2 reads YFSETQ. The CDR3 extends over 14 amino acids. The receptor was isolated from a man in his late teens or twenties in good health. Some clones in this sample may be carry-over from other donors' samples. Sequenced material: memory CD4+ T cells from PBMCs. Subset in this sample: CD45RA-negative fraction. The gene calls are TRBV5-1 and TRBJ1-4; 7 nucleotides align to TRBD1. The CDR3 bases are TGCGCCAGCAGCCAGGGACAGCTTAATGAAAAACTGTTTTTT. Translating gives CASSQGQLNEKLFF.